The 8 T cell receptor beta chains listed next were all sequenced from one sample in a study of blood T cell repertoires in COVID-19 (dated by TCRdb to about 2020). The library relied on the immunoSEQ multiplex PCR assay. TCRdb carries this immuneACCESS record with in-frame sequences only. Its versions omit some clonotypes, under half of them owing to an unresolved V gene in the studies checked, with the rest unexplained. This sample lists about 200,000 clones; 82% were detected once. The ten largest clones represent over 7% of the sample. Material: peripheral blood. The receptor set was obtained from a woman of 80 years or more with COVID-19, enrolled during active disease.

The chain carries TRBV27 and TRBJ1-1, with 7 positions matching TRBD1. CDR3 length equals 13 residues. The germline V gene encodes CDR1 MNHEY and CDR2 SMNVEV (reference sequence). V lost 6 bases to trimming and J lost 5 bases; unmatched junction nucleotides: 6. The CDR3 spells CASRLDRVTEAFF. CDR3 nucleotides: TGTGCCAGCAGGCTAGACAGGGTTACTGAAGCTTTCTTT.

The rearrangement joins TRBV5-1 to TRBJ2-5, with D tentatively TRBD1 (5 bases). This CDR3 is built from 14 residues. Germline V gives CDR1 SGHRS, CDR2 YFSETQ. The V end lost 4 bases, the J end lost 2 bases, and 12 bases lay between the germline ends. CDR3 loop: CASSGTGQQETQYF. The CDR3 nucleotides are TGCGCCAGCAGCGGAACAGGTCAGCAAGAGACCCAGTACTTC. Full variable domain (missing parts from reference TRBV5-1 and TRBJ2-5): KAGVTQTPRYLIKTRGQQVTLSCSPISGHRSVSWYQQTPGQGLQFLFEYFSETQRNKGNFPGRFSGRQFSNSRSEMNVSTLELGDSALYLCASSGTGQQETQYFGPGTRLLVL.

This sequence joins TRBV6-5 and TRBJ1-5; 8 positions match TRBD1. This CDR3 region has 15 residues. The ends lost 5 bases at V and 9 bases at J; junction bases unmatched: 12. Germline values: CDR1 MNHEY, CDR2 SVGAGI. This chain's CDR3 is CASSPTGTGVGPQHF. Written as DNA, the CDR3 is TGTGCCAGCAGTCCCACCGGGACAGGAGTGGGGCCCCAGCATTTT.

There are a few counts of this clone. V and J are TRBV7-2 and TRBJ2-7; TRBD1 might be the D (5 bases). V was pared by 3 bases and J by 8 bases, with 11 bases between. The CDR3 spans 12 residues. Germline-derived CDR1 and CDR2 are SGHTA and FQGNSA. CDR3 DNA: TGTGCCAGCAGCTTTCAGGGTTTTAAGCAGTACTTC. Amino acid sequence: CASSFQGFKQYF.

V is TRBV3-1 (or the pseudogene TRBV3-2) and J is TRBJ1-1; tentatively, D is TRBD1 (5 bases). The CDR3 totals 15 residues. V dropped 0 bases and J dropped 5 bases, with 13 bases sitting between them. CDR1 is LGHDT, CDR2 YNNKEL, per germline (reference sequence). In DNA, the CDR3 is TGTGCCAGCAGCCAAGATGGGGGGAGTATGACTGAAGCTTTCTTT. Protein product: CASSQDGGSMTEAFF.

The chain carries TRBV10-3 and TRBJ1-1; D is possibly TRBD1 (6 bases). The V end was cut by 11 bases, the J end by 1 base, with 14 bases between. The CDR3 loop spans 13 amino acids. Germline-derived CDR1 and CDR2 are ENHRY and SYGVKD. The chain's CDR3 is CAATPDRNTEAFF. The CDR3 DNA reads as TGTGCCGCAACCCCGGACAGGAACACTGAAGCTTTCTTT.

V gene TRBV15 combines with J gene TRBJ1-5; no clear D. The CDR3 consists of 12 residues. Germline assignment: CDR1 LNHNV and CDR2 YYDKDF (reference sequence). Trimming removed 1 base from V and 4 bases from J, with 2 bases in between. CDR3 bases: TGTGCCACCAGCAGAGCAAATCAGCCCCAGCATTTT. It encodes CATSRANQPQHF.

The chain recombines TRBV7-8 with TRBJ2-1; tentative D call: TRBD2 (7 bases). The length of the CDR3 is 16 residues. Germline lookup yields CDR1 SGHVS and CDR2 FQNEAQ. Between the trimmed V and J ends, which lost 4 bases and 1 base, there was a span of 14 bases. In DNA form, the CDR3 reads TGTGCCAGCAGCTGGGAGGGGGTCGGGTCCTACAATGAGCAGTTCTTC. It yields the protein CASSWEGVGSYNEQFF.